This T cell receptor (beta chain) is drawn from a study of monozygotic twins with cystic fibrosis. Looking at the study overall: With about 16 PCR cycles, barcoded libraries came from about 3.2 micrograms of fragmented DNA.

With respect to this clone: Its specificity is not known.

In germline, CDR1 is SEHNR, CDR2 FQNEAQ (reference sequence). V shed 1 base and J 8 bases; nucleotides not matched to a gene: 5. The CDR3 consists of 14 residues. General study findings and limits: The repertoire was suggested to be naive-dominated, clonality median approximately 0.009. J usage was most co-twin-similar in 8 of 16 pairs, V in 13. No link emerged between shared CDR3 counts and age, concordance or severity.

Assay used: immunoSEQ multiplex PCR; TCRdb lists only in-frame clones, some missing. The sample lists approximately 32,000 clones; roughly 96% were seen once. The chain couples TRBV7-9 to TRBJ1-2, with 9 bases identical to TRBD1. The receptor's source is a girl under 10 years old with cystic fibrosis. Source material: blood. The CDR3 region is CASSLVGTGIGYTF. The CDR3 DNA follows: TGTGCCAGCAGCTTAGTTGGGACAGGGATCGGCTACACCTTC.